This T cell receptor beta chain was identified in a study of T cell responses to AZD1222 COVID-19 vaccine. Germline V lookup: CDR1 SGHAT, CDR2 FQNNGV. The CDR3 covers 15 residues. V trimming: 4 bases; J trimming: 0 bases; junction bases outside the gene matches: 5. The protocol was immunoSEQ multiplex PCR, while the TCRdb copy is restricted to in-frame clones and leaves out a portion. The sample lists 95,000 to 150,000 clones, approximately 85% occurring once. The rearrangement links TRBV11-2 to TRBJ1-1; 7 nucleotides match TRBD1. The sequence was collected from an adult in good health. The specimen comprised peripheral blood, sampled on day 0 of AZD1222 vaccination. The CDR3, as DNA: TGTGCCAGCAGCTCATACAGGGGTTTGAACACTGAAGCTTTCTTT. Translation gives CASSSYRGLNTEAFF. Supplemented by reference TRBV11-2 and TRBJ1-1, the full variable domain reads EAGVAQSPRYKIIEKRQSVAFWCNPISGHATLYWYQQILGQGPKLLIQFQNNGVVDDSQLPKDRFSAERLKGVDSTLKIQPAKLEDSAVYLCASSSYRGLNTEAFFGQGTRLTVV.